The 7 T cell receptor beta chains presented below share a single source sample, sequenced in a study of shared clonotypes between healthy human individuals. Clones were read by immunoSEQ multiplex PCR, and TCRdb kept only the in-frame ones, dropping some. The table records around 1.5 million clones, 98% of them present only once. The sample comprised naive CD4+ T cells sorted from blood. Stated subset: CD45RA+ positively selected. These TCRs come from a man aged 25 to 45 in good health.

V gene TRBV28 combines with J gene TRBJ1-1, with 7 bases matching TRBD1. Germline loops: CDR1 MDHEN, CDR2 SYDVKM. The CDR3 is 13 amino acids. The V segment lost 6 bases and the J segment 5 bases; nucleotides outside the gene matches: 6. CDR3 nucleotide sequence: TGTGCCAGCAGGCCCTCGACAGGGACTGAAGCTTTCTTT. It encodes CASRPSTGTEAFF.

The rearrangement uses TRBV5-4 and TRBJ2-7; weak D call: TRBD1 (6 bases). V was trimmed by 4 bases and J by 3 bases, leaving 11 bases between them. Germline CDR1 reads SGHNT; CDR2 reads YYREEE (reference sequence). The CDR3 covers 13 residues. The CDR3, as DNA: TGTGCCAGCAGCACCAGGGGAGTCTACGAGCAGTACTTC. Translating gives CASSTRGVYEQYF.

Worth noting for this clone: The same CDR3 can be traced to other DNA sequences in this sample. J is TRBJ1-3 and V is TRBV18; D call uncertain. CDR1 is KGHSH and CDR2 is LQKENI in the germline V gene. The germline V and J ends were trimmed by 3 bases and 4 bases, with 4 bases remaining between them. CDR3 length equals 12 residues. CDR3 protein: CASSPKGNTIYF. CDR3 bases: TGTGCCAGCTCACCTAAGGGAAACACCATATATTTT. The variable domain in full, completed from reference TRBV18 and TRBJ1-3, reads NAGVMQNPRHLVRRRGQEARLRCSPMKGHSHVYWYRQLPEEGLKFMVYLQKENIIDESGMPKERFSAEFPKEGPSILRIQQVVRGDSAAYFCASSPKGNTIYFGEGSWLTVV.

The chain joins TRBV2 to TRBJ2-1, with D perhaps TRBD1 (6 bases). Trimming shortened V by 7 bases and J by 6 bases, and 10 bases separated the two germline ends. In germline, CDR1 is SNHLY, CDR2 FYNNEI. This CDR3 comprises 12 residues. CDR3: CASKGGFNEQFF. CDR3 DNA sequence: TGTGCCAGCAAAGGGGGTTTCAATGAGCAGTTCTTC.

CDR3 amino acids: CASSHRDYGGNIQYF. The CDR3 bases are TGTGCCAGCAGCCACCGGGACTATGGCGGAAACATTCAGTACTTC. The chain uses TRBV5-8 and TRBJ2-4, with TRBD2 identical over 7 bases. The CDR3 runs 15 residues. Germline V gives CDR1 SGHTS, CDR2 YDEGEE. J gave up 6 bases and V 4 bases, and 10 bases lay outside the gene matches.

The rearrangement uses TRBV30 and TRBJ1-2; D is uncertain. Germline V gives CDR1 GTSNPN, CDR2 SVGIG (reference sequence). The length of the CDR3 is 12 residues. Trimming pared 0 bases from V and 6 bases from J, leaving 8 bases between. The CDR3 DNA reads TGTGCCTGGAGTGTACGCCGGGATGGCTACACCTTC. The encoded protein is CAWSVRRDGYTF.

The V gene is TRBV30, the J gene TRBJ2-2; possible D gene TRBD1, 5 bases. The germline V and J ends were trimmed by 5 bases and 5 bases, with 12 bases remaining between them. Germline V gene data show CDR1 as GTSNPN and CDR2 as SVGIG (reference sequence). The CDR3 sequence is 13 residues long. As DNA, the CDR3 is TGTGCCTGGCTCTTACCAGGGACCGGGGAGCTGTTTTTT. Its protein product is CAWLLPGTGELFF.